The 17 T cell receptor beta chains reported below all come from one sample, sequenced in a study of blood T cell repertoires in COVID-19. Some clones are missing from TCRdb's copy, which holds only in-frame ones; the method was immunoSEQ multiplex PCR. The sample yields nearly 25,000 clones, roughly 94% seen once. Source material: peripheral blood. These receptors all come from a man in his sixties or seventies with active COVID-19.

This CDR3 reads CASSQTGYNTGELFF. CDR3 nucleotides: TGTGCCAGCAGCCAGACAGGGTACAATACCGGGGAGCTGTTTTTT. This chain connects TRBV7-8 to TRBJ2-2; 7 positions agree with TRBD1. This CDR3 has 15 amino acids. After removal of 5 bases from V and 5 bases from J, the junction contained 8 bases not matched to a gene. Germline V gives CDR1 SGHVS, CDR2 FQNEAQ.

The chain recombines TRBV4-2 with TRBJ2-7; possibly TRBD1 for D (6 bases). CDR3 size: 17 residues. The germline V gene encodes CDR1 LGHNA and CDR2 YNFKEQ. V lost 0 bases to trimming and J lost 4 bases, with 19 bases between them. The CDR3 DNA is TGTGCCAGCAGCCAAGATGGTCGAGGGGGAAGGAGGTACGAGCAGTACTTC. It translates to CASSQDGRGGRRYEQYF.

V gene TRBV6-6 combines with J gene TRBJ1-5; perhaps TRBD1 as D (5 bases). Germline V gene sequence: CDR1 MNHNY, CDR2 SVGAGI (reference sequence). The CDR3 loop spans 13 amino acids. V gave up 5 bases and J gave up 4 bases, with 9 bases separating them. CDR3 residues: CASSHRQNQPQHF. CDR3 bases: TGTGCCAGCAGTCACCGACAGAATCAGCCCCAGCATTTT.

The V call is TRBV6-6, the J call TRBJ2-2, with D maybe TRBD1 (5 bases). This CDR3 region has 15 residues. In germline, CDR1 is MNHNY, CDR2 SVGAGI (reference sequence). Trimming took 2 bases from V and 4 from J, leaving 11 bases between them. The CDR3 reads CASSYGQGITGELFF. DNA for the CDR3: TGTGCCAGCAGTTACGGGCAGGGTATCACCGGGGAGCTGTTTTTT.

The table lists this clone with a count of one. The chain employs TRBV30 and TRBJ1-4; 7 bases align to TRBD1. Germline CDR1 GTSNPN, CDR2 SVGIG (reference sequence). This CDR3 spans 16 amino acids. J was trimmed by 7 bases and V by 0 bases; bases with no gene match: 11. The chain's CDR3 is CAWSVVRQGVFEKLFF. The CDR3 region has the DNA TGTGCCTGGAGTGTGGTCAGACAGGGTGTGTTTGAAAAACTGTTTTTT.

As regards this clone: The junction differs from germline at one of its ends, possibly a read error. The CDR3 loop reads CASSEEWAGSLNTEAFF. CDR3 nucleotides: TGCGCCAGCAGCGAAGAGTGGGCAGGTAGTTTGAACACTGAAGCTTTCTTT. The genes are TRBV4-3 and TRBJ1-1; D unresolved. The length of the CDR3 is 17 residues. CDR1 is LGHNA, CDR2 YSLEER, per germline.

The CDR3 coding sequence is TGTGCCAGCATGGCGCCTTCCGGGGTCCGAGAGACCCAGTACTTC. This sequence encodes CASMAPSGVRETQYF. The J gene is TRBJ2-5, the V gene TRBV7-9; D may be TRBD2 (5 bases). Trimming left V 7 bases short and J 4 bases short, with 19 bases between. CDR3 length: 15 amino acids. In germline, CDR1 is SEHNR, CDR2 FQNEAQ (reference sequence).

The chain has TRBV27 and TRBJ1-2, with TRBD1 identical over 11 bases. Germline values: CDR1 MNHEY, CDR2 SMNVEV (reference sequence). V gave up 5 bases and J gave up 4 bases; unmatched junction bases: 6. CDR3 size: 15 residues. CDR3 nucleotides: TGTGCCAGCAGTCGTCGGACAGGGGGCATCTATGGCTACACCTTC. It translates to CASSRRTGGIYGYTF.

The chain couples TRBV29-1 to TRBJ2-2; perhaps TRBD2 as D (6 bases). V dropped 3 bases and J dropped 1 base, with 6 bases sitting between them. This CDR3 contains 13 residues. From germline, CDR1 is SQVTM and CDR2 ANQGSEA. In nucleotides, the CDR3 is TGCAGCGTTGAGGGGGGGAACACCGGGGAGCTGTTTTTT. Its protein product is CSVEGGNTGELFF.

This sequence joins TRBV7-2 and TRBJ2-1, with 8 positions matching TRBD2. The V gene end was trimmed by 2 bases and the J gene end by 12 bases; junction bases not matched to a gene: 12. This CDR3 spans 15 amino acids. Germline V lookup: CDR1 SGHTA, CDR2 FQGNSA. The CDR3 DNA follows: TGTGCCAGCAGCTTAATAGGTAGGAGCGGGGGTGTGCAGTTCTTC. It encodes CASSLIGRSGGVQFF.

The rearrangement links TRBV4-2 to TRBJ2-7; 9 bases map to TRBD2. The CDR3 totals 19 residues. CDR1 and CDR2 from the germline V gene are LGHNA and YNFKEQ. V lost 0 bases to trimming and J lost 3 bases; unmatched junction nucleotides: 15. The CDR3 sequence is CASSQDPTSGYPGDYEQYF. CDR3 sequence (DNA): TGTGCCAGCAGCCAAGATCCGACTAGCGGATACCCAGGAGACTACGAGCAGTACTTC.

The chain carries TRBV7-8 and TRBJ2-1; the match to TRBD2 covers 14 bases. V shed 4 bases, J shed 4 bases, and the junction held 6 bases outside the gene matches. This CDR3 has 17 residues. The germline V gene has CDR1 SGHVS and CDR2 FQNEAQ. The CDR3 DNA follows: TGTGCCAGCAGCTCCCGACTAGCGGGGGGGCCGTACAATGAGCAGTTCTTC. It codes for CASSSRLAGGPYNEQFF. Complete variable domain (other parts from reference TRBV7-8 and TRBJ2-1): GAGVSQSPRYKVAKRGQDVALRCDPISGHVSLFWYQQALGQGPEFLTYFQNEAQLDKSGLPSDRFFAERPEGSVSTLKIQRTQQEDSAVYLCASSSRLAGGPYNEQFFGPGTRLTVL.

The chain uses TRBV19 and TRBJ2-3; 12 positions agree with TRBD2. There are 17 residues in the CDR3. Trimming cost V 6 bases and J 6 bases; bases outside gene matches: 13. Germline V gene sequence: CDR1 LNHDA, CDR2 SQIVND (reference sequence). Here the CDR3 reads CASSYKNPGLAGDTQYF. The CDR3 DNA sequence: TGTGCCAGTAGCTATAAAAACCCTGGACTAGCGGGGGATACGCAGTATTTT.

The rearrangement links TRBV6-5 to TRBJ1-5; TRBD1 matches 7 bases. The CDR3 contains 15 residues. Trimming took 10 bases from V and 0 from J; bases not matched to a gene: 9. Germline CDR1 reads MNHEY; CDR2 reads SVGAGI. CDR3 loop: CAITKQGISNQPQHF. The CDR3, as DNA: TGTGCCATCACCAAACAGGGGATTAGCAATCAGCCCCAGCATTTT.

The chain couples TRBV18 to TRBJ2-7; D may be TRBD1 (7 bases). V was cut by 6 bases and J by 3 bases, with 21 bases left in between. The CDR3 contains 16 residues. CDR1 and CDR2 (germline): KGHSH, LQKENI. In nucleotides, the CDR3 is TGTGCCAGCTCCTCCGGACAGGAGGGATGGGTCTACGAGCAGTACTTC. It encodes CASSSGQEGWVYEQYF.

This clone was found once. CDR3 region: CASKDVYQNTRNTGELFF. The DNA of the CDR3 is TGTGCCAGTAAAGATGTGTACCAAAATACTAGGAACACCGGGGAGCTGTTTTTT. The V and J genes are TRBV19 and TRBJ2-2; D is possibly TRBD2 (5 bases). The CDR3 is made up of 18 amino acids. Trimming stripped 7 bases from V and 1 base from J, with 22 bases between. CDR1 LNHDA and CDR2 SQIVND come from the germline V gene (reference sequence).

CDR3 coding DNA: TGTGCCAGCAGCTTAGCGTGGGCAGGGCCCTACGAGCAGTACTTC. Translated, it gives CASSLAWAGPYEQYF. The gene calls are TRBV7-2 and TRBJ2-7; weak D call: TRBD1 (5 bases). Germline V CDR1 and CDR2: SGHTA, FQGNSA. The CDR3 loop spans 15 amino acids. Trimming took 0 bases from V and 2 from J, leaving 11 bases between them.